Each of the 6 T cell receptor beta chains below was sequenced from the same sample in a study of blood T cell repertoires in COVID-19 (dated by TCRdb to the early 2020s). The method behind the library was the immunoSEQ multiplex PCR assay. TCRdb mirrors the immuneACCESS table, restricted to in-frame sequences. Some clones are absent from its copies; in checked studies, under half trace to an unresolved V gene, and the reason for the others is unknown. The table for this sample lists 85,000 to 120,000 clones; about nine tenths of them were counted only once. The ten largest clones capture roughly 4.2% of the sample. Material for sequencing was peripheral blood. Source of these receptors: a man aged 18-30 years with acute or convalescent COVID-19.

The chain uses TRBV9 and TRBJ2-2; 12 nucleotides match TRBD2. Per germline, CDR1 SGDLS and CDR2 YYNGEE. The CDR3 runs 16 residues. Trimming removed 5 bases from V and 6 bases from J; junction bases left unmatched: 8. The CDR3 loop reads CASSTTSGSRAGELFF. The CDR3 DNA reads TGTGCCAGCAGTACGACTAGCGGGAGTCGTGCCGGGGAGCTGTTTTTT.

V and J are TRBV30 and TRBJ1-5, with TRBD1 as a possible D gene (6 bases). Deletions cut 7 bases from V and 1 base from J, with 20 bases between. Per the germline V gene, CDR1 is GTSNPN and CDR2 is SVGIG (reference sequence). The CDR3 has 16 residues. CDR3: CAFSGTPAASNQPQHF. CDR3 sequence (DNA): TGTGCCTTTTCCGGGACACCAGCTGCCAGCAATCAGCCCCAGCATTTT. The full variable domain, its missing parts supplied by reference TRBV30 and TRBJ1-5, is SQTIHQWPATLVQPVGSPLSLECTVEGTSNPNLYWYRQAAGRGLQLLFYSVGIGQISSEVPQNLSASRPQDRQFILSSKKLLLSDSGFYLCAFSGTPAASNQPQHFGDGTRLSIL.

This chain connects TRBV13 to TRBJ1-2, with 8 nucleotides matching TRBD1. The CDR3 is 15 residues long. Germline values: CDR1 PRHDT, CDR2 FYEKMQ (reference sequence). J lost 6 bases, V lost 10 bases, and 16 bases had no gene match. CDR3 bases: TGTGCCACCGCTGACAGGGGTTTGAGTAAGGATGGCTACACCTTC. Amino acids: CATADRGLSKDGYTF. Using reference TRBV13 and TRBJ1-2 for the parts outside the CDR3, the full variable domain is AAGVIQSPRHLIKEKRETATLKCYPIPRHDTVYWYQQGPGQDPQFLISFYEKMQSDKGSIPDRFSAQQFSDYHSELNMSSLELGDSALYFCATADRGLSKDGYTFGSGTRLTVV.

The CDR3: CASRTTANTEAFF. CDR3 DNA: TGTGCCAGCAGGACTACAGCGAACACTGAAGCTTTCTTT. V gene TRBV3-1 (or the pseudogene TRBV3-2) combines with J gene TRBJ1-1; D is ambiguous. V dropped 6 bases and J dropped 1 base, with 9 bases sitting between them. This CDR3 comprises 13 residues. Looked up from germline, CDR1 is LGHDT and CDR2 is YNNKEL (reference sequence).

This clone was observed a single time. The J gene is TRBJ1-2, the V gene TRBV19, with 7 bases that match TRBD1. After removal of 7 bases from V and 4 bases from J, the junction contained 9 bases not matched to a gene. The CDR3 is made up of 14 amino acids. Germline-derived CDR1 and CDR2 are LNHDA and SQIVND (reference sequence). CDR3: CASTVTDRAYGYTF. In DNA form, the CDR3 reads TGTGCCAGTACTGTTACCGACAGGGCCTATGGCTACACCTTC.

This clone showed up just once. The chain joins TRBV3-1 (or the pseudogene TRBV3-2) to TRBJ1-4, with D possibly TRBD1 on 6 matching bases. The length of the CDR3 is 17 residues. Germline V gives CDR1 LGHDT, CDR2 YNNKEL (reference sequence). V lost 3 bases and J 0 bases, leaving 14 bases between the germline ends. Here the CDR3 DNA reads TGTGCCAGCAGCCACCACAGGGTCTTCGCAACTAATGAAAAACTGTTTTTT. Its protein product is CASSHHRVFATNEKLFF.